This T cell receptor beta chain stems from a study of identifying expanded T cells in peripheral blood. About this clone: Its antigen is unidentified.

Clones were read by immunoSEQ multiplex PCR, and TCRdb kept only the in-frame ones, dropping some. Here the sample spans 70,000 to 100,000 clones, 88% being singletons. Collection occurred without any documented infections or immune events in donors. The germline V gene encodes CDR1 MNHEY and CDR2 SMNVEV (reference sequence). V lost 6 bases, J lost 3 bases, and 18 bases lay in between. The CDR3 has 15 residues. Overall study results and limits: About 1.2 clones differed between technical replicates, versus around 16 and 19 over time. Across healthy donors, higher total template counts meant significantly greater approximately two-week count variance.

The TCR comes from a person aged 18 to 75 in good health. Material for sequencing was blood. V and J are TRBV27 and TRBJ2-7; a weak D match, TRBD2 (7 bases). The CDR3 bases are TGTGCCAGCAGCCTAAGTCGGGGGGCCAACTACGAGCAGTACTTC. Translated, it gives CASSLSRGANYEQYF.